The rows below give T cell receptor beta chains drawn from one sample of a study of blood T cell repertoires in COVID-19. Here immunoSEQ multiplex PCR was the method, and the copy in TCRdb shows in-frame clones only, minus some. Among tens of thousands of clones listed, under 90% were seen once. The sequencing sample was made of peripheral blood. Receptors were obtained from a man between 65 and 79 years old with acute or convalescent COVID-19. Each CDR3 is given with its conserved first and last residue. A D gene is named only where the DNA matches it firmly. Rows may omit the clone size; those that give it use once, few, many or a size class.

v_call	clone_size	cdr3_length	d_call	j_call	cdr3_aa	cdr3_nt
TRBV5-4	NA	13	NA	TRBJ2-1	CASSLDRDDEQFF	TGTGCCAGCAGCTTGGACAGGGACGATGAGCAGTTCTTC
TRBV7-2	NA	15	NA	TRBJ2-5	CASSPGGGSRETQYF	TGTGCCAGCAGCCCCGGGGGCGGGAGTCGAGAGACCCAGTACTTC
TRBV11-3	NA	18	TRBD2	TRBJ2-1	CASSLATGTSGSRNEQFF	TGTGCCAGCAGCTTAGCCACCGGGACTAGCGGCTCGCGGAATGAGCAGTTCTTC
TRBV5-1	NA	13	NA	TRBJ1-3	CASSSEGGDTIYF	TGCGCCAGCAGCTCCGAGGGTGGGGACACCATATATTTT
TRBV6-5	NA	16	NA	TRBJ2-1	CASSYGARVSYNEQFF	TGTGCCAGCAGTTACGGGGCCAGGGTGTCCTACAATGAGCAGTTCTTC
TRBV7-8	NA	16	NA	TRBJ1-3	CASSLEGARSGNTIYF	TGTGCCAGCAGCTTAGAAGGGGCCAGATCTGGAAACACCATATATTTT
TRBV9	NA	17	NA	TRBJ2-2	CASSVLSTRYNTGELFF	TGTGCCAGCAGCGTACTCTCGACTAGATATAACACCGGGGAGCTGTTTTTT
TRBV4-3	NA	15	NA	TRBJ2-2	CASSYTGQATGELFF	TGCGCCAGCAGCTATACAGGCCAGGCTACCGGGGAGCTGTTTTTT
TRBV11-3	few	14	NA	TRBJ1-6	CASSLQGLNSPLHF	TGTGCCAGCAGCTTACAGGGCCTTAATTCACCCCTCCACTTT
TRBV6-5	NA	14	NA	TRBJ1-2	CASSSPGRGYGYTF	TGTGCCAGCAGTTCCCCGGGCAGGGGTTATGGCTACACCTTC
TRBV2	NA	11	NA	TRBJ2-5	CASTGGKTQYF	TGTGCCAGCACAGGAGGGAAGACCCAGTACTTC
TRBV24-1	NA	15	TRBD2	TRBJ2-7	CATSSTSHLKEEQYF	TGTGCCACCAGCTCGACTAGCCACCTTAAGGAGGAGCAGTACTTC
TRBV7-2	few	14	TRBD1	TRBJ2-4	CASSLGQGRNIQYF	TGTGCCAGCAGCCTGGGACAGGGGAGAAACATTCAGTACTTC
TRBV7-8	NA	15	NA	TRBJ1-1	CASSFRTGSNTEAFF	TGTGCCAGCAGCTTCCGCACAGGTTCGAACACTGAAGCTTTCTTT
TRBV5-1	medium-sized	14	NA	TRBJ2-5	CASSLTSQGETQYF	TGCGCCAGCAGCTTGACTAGCCAAGGGGAGACCCAGTACTTC
TRBV3-1/TRBV3-2	NA	15	NA	TRBJ1-4	CASSPRGVTNEKLFF	TGTGCCAGCAGCCCCCGCGGGGTAACTAATGAAAAACTGTTTTTT